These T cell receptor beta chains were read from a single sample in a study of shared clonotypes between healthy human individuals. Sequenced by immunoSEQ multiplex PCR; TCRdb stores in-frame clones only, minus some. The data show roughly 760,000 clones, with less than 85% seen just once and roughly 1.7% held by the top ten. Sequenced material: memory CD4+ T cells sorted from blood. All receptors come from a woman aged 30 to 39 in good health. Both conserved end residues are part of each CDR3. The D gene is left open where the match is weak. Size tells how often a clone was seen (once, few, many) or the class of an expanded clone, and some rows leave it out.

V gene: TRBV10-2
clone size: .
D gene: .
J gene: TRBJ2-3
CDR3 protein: CASSEDGTDTQYF
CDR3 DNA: TGCGCCAGCAGTGAGGACGGCACAGATACGCAGTATTTT

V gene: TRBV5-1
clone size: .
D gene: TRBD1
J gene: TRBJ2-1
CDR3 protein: CASSLGQGAPNNEQFF
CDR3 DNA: TGCGCCAGCAGCTTGGGTCAGGGGGCGCCCAACAATGAGCAGTTCTTC

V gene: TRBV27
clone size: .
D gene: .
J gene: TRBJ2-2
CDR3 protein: CASRYVWGTGELFF
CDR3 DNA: TGTGCCAGCAGATACGTATGGGGCACCGGGGAGCTGTTTTTT

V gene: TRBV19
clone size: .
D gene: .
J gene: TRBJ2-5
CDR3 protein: CASSINREETQYF
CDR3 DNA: TGTGCCAGTAGTATAAACAGGGAAGAGACCCAGTACTTC

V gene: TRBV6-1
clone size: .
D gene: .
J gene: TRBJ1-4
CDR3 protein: CASSEAKSSRTGEKLFF
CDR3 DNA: TGTGCCAGCAGTGAAGCGAAGTCGAGCAGGACGGGTGAAAAACTGTTTTTT

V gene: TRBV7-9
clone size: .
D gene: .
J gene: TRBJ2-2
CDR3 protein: CASSHRLNTGELFF
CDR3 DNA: TGTGCCAGCAGCCACCGTTTGAACACCGGGGAGCTGTTTTTT

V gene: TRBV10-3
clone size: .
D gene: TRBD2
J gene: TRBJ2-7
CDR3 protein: CAISLAGSDEQYF
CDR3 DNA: TGTGCCATCAGTCTAGCGGGATCGGACGAGCAGTACTTC

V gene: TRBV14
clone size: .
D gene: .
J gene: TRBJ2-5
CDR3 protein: CASRPIGAVPQETQYF
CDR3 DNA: TGTGCCAGCAGACCTATAGGCGCGGTGCCCCAAGAGACCCAGTACTTC

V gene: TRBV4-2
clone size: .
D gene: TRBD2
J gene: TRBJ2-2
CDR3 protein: CASSQDIREVDGTGELFF
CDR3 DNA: TGTGCCAGCAGCCAAGACATCCGGGAGGTCGACGGTACCGGGGAGCTGTTTTTT

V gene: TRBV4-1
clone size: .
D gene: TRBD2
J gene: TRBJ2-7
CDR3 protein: CASSQGFLAGGVYEQYF
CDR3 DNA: TGCGCCAGCAGCCAAGGTTTTCTAGCGGGGGGGGTCTACGAGCAGTACTTC

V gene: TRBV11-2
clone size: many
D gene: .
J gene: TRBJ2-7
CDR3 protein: CASSKDGYEQYF
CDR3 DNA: TGTGCCAGCAGCAAGGATGGTTACGAGCAGTACTTC

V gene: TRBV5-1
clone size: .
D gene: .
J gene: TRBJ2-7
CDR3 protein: CASRDGQNLNYEQYF
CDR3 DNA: TGCGCCAGCAGAGATGGACAGAACCTAAACTACGAGCAGTACTTC

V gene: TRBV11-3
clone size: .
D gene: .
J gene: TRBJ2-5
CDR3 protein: CASSLDQETQYF
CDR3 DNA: TGTGCCAGCAGCTTAGACCAAGAGACCCAGTACTTC

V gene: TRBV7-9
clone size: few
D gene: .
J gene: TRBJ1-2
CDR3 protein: CASSSETPSYGYTF
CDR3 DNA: TGTGCCAGCAGCTCCGAGACCCCTTCCTATGGCTACACCTTC

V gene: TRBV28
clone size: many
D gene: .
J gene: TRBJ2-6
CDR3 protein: CASGVGGVSGANVLTF
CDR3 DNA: TGTGCCAGCGGCGTAGGGGGGGTGTCTGGGGCCAACGTCCTGACTTTC

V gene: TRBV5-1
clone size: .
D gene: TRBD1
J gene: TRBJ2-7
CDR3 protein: CASSPPGQQSSYEQYF
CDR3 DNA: TGCGCCAGCAGCCCCCCGGGACAGCAGAGCTCCTACGAGCAGTACTTC

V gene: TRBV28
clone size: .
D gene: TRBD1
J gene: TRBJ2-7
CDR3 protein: CASSQQTGIGYEQYF
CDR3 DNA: TGTGCCAGCAGTCAACAGACAGGGATTGGCTACGAGCAGTACTTC

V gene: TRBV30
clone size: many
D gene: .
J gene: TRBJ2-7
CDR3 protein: CASPRRGYEQYF
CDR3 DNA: TGTGCCTCCCCTAGGCGGGGTTACGAGCAGTACTTC

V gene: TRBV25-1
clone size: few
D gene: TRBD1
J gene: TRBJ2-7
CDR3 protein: CASSYRTGDLYEQYF
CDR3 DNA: TGTGCCAGCAGCTACCGGACAGGGGATCTGTACGAGCAGTACTTC

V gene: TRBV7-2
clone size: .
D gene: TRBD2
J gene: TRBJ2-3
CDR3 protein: CASSPTVLAGGRDTDTQYF
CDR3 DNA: TGTGCCAGCAGCCCCACGGTACTAGCGGGAGGGAGGGACACAGATACGCAGTATTTT

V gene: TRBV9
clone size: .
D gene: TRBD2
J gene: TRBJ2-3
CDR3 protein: CASSGRGTQYF
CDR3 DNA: TGTGCCAGCAGTGGGAGGGGTACGCAGTATTTT

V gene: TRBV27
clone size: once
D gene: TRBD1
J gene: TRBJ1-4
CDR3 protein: CASSKSRDRTIQKLFF
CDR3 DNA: TGTGCCAGCAGTAAAAGCCGGGACAGGACAATCCAAAAACTGTTTTTT

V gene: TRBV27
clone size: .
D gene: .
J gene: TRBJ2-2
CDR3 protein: CASSLSVAVGELFF
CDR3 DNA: TGTGCCAGCAGTTTATCCGTAGCCGTCGGGGAGCTGTTTTTT

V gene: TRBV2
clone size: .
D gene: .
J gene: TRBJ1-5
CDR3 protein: CASRQEYQPQHF
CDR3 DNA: TGTGCCAGCAGACAGGAATATCAGCCCCAGCATTTT

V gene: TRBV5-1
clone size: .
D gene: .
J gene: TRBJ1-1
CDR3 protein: CASSPQGYEAFF
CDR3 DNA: TGCGCCAGCAGCCCACAGGGCTATGAAGCTTTCTTT

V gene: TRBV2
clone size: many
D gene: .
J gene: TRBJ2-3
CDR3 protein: CASTRGRVGTDTQYF
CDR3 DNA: TGTGCCAGCACCAGGGGCCGGGTGGGCACAGATACGCAGTATTTT

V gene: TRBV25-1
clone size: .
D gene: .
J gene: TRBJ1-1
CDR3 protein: CASSETLDGNTEAFF
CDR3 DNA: TGTGCCAGCAGTGAAACCCTAGACGGGAACACTGAAGCTTTCTTT

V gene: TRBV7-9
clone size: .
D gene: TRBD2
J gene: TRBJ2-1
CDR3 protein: CASSLALAGGAEQFF
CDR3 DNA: TGTGCCAGCAGCTTAGCGCTAGCGGGAGGTGCTGAGCAGTTCTTC

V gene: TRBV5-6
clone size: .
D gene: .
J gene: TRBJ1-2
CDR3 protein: CASSFREVSYGYTF
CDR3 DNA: TGTGCCAGCAGCTTCAGGGAGGTTTCCTATGGCTACACCTTC

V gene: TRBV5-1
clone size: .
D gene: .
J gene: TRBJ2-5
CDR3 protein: CASSLAGQQETQYF
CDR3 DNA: TGCGCCAGCAGCTTGGCAGGACAACAAGAGACCCAGTACTTC

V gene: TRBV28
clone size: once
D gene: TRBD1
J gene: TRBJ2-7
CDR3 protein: CASMNRGATYEQYF
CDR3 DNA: TGTGCCAGCATGAACAGGGGGGCCACCTACGAGCAGTACTTC

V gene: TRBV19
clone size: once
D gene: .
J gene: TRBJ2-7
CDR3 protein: CASSTLGARDEQYF
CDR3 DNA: TGTGCCAGTAGTACGTTGGGTGCAAGGGACGAGCAGTACTTC

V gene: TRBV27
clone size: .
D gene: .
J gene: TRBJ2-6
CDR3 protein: CASSSYRVGANVLTF
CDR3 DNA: TGTGCCAGCAGTTCCTACAGGGTTGGGGCCAACGTCCTGACTTTC

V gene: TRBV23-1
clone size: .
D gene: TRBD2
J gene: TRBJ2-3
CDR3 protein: CASSLKREDATQYF
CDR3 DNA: TGCGCCAGCAGTCTAAAGCGGGAGGACGCTACGCAGTATTTT

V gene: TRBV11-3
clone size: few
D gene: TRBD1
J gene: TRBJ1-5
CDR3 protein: CASSLVSRQGAGQPQHF
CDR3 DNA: TGTGCCAGCAGCTTAGTGAGCCGGCAGGGGGCGGGTCAGCCCCAGCATTTT

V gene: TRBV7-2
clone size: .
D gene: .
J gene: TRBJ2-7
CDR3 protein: CASTTGLYEQYF
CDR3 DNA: TGTGCCAGCACGACGGGGCTTTACGAGCAGTACTTC

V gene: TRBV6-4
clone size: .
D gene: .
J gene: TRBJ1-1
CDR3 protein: CASSRTGAPSNTEAFF
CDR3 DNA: TGTGCCAGCAGTCGGACGGGGGCGCCTTCGAACACTGAAGCTTTCTTT

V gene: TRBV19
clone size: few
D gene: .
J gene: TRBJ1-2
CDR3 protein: CASSSTDHRRGYTF
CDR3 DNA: TGTGCCAGTAGTTCCACGGACCACCGTCGGGGCTACACCTTC

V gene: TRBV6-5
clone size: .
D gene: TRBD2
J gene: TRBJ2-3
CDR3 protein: CASSLTSGRADTQYF
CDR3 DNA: TGTGCCAGCAGCCTGACTAGCGGGAGGGCAGATACGCAGTATTTT

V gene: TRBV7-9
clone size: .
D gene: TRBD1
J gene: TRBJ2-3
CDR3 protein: CASSFRGQSDTQYF
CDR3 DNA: TGTGCCAGCAGCTTCAGGGGGCAGTCAGATACGCAGTATTTT

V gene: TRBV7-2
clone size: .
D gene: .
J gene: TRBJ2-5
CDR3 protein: CASSLAAGSETQYF
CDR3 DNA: TGTGCCAGCAGCTTAGCGGCAGGTTCGGAGACCCAGTACTTC

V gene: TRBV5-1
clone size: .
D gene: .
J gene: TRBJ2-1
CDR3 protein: CASREGNEQFF
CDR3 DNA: TGCGCCAGCAGGGAAGGGAATGAGCAGTTCTTC

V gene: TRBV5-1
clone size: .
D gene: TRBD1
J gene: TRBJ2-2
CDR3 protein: CASSGTGAPDTGELFF
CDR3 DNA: TGCGCCAGCAGCGGAACAGGGGCACCGGACACCGGGGAGCTGTTTTTT

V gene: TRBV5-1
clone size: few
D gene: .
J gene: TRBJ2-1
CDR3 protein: CASSSAEAYNEQFF
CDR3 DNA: TGCGCCAGCAGCTCAGCGGAGGCATACAATGAGCAGTTCTTC

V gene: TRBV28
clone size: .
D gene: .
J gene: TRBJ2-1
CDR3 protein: CASRGSDWSSYNEQFF
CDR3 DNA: TGTGCCAGCAGGGGGTCCGACTGGAGCTCCTACAATGAGCAGTTCTTC

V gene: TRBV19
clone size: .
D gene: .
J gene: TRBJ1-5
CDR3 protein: CASSIYGDGNQPQHF
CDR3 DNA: TGTGCCAGTAGTATATATGGGGATGGCAATCAGCCCCAGCATTTT

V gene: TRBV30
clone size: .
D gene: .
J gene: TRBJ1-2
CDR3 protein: CAWSRGYGYTF
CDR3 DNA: TGTGCCTGGAGTAGGGGCTATGGCTACACCTTC

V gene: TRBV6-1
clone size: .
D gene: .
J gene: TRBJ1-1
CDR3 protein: CASSSGVQTEAFF
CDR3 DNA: TGTGCCAGCAGTAGCGGGGTCCAAACTGAAGCTTTCTTT

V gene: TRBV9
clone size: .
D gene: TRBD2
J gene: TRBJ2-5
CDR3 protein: CASSVGRTSGREETQYF
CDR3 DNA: TGTGCCAGCAGCGTAGGTCGGACTAGCGGGAGGGAAGAGACCCAGTACTTC

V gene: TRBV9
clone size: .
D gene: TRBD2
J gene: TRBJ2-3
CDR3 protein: CASSAGGNRGQYTQYF
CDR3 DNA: TGTGCCAGCAGCGCGGGGGGAAATCGAGGGCAATATACGCAGTATTTT

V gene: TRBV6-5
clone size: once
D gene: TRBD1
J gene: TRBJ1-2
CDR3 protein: CASSLTRDRGYGYTF
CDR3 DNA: TGTGCCAGCAGCCTGACCCGGGACAGGGGATATGGCTACACCTTC

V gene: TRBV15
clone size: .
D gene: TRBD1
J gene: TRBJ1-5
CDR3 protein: CATSRKRDRGRWSNQPQHF
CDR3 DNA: TGTGCCACCAGCAGAAAAAGGGACAGGGGGCGTTGGAGCAATCAGCCCCAGCATTTT

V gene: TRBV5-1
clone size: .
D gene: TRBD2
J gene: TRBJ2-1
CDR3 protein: CASSLGLLAGAVREQFF
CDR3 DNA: TGCGCCAGCAGCTTAGGTTTACTAGCGGGAGCGGTCAGAGAGCAGTTCTTC

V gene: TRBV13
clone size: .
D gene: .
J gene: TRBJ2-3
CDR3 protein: CASSFVADTQYF
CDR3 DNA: TGTGCCAGCAGCTTCGTGGCAGATACGCAGTATTTT

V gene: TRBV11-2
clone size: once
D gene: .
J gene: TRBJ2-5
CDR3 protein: CASSPFLGIGETQYF
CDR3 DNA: TGTGCCAGCAGCCCCTTTCTGGGGATAGGGGAGACCCAGTACTTC

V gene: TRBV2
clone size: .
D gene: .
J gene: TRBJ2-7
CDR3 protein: CASRSRDMIYEQYF
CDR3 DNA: TGTGCCAGCAGGTCCCGGGACATGATCTACGAGCAGTACTTC

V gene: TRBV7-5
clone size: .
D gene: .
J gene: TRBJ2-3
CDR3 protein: CVRSLARDKRDDTQYF
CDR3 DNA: TGTGTCAGAAGCTTAGCCCGGGACAAACGCGACGATACGCAGTATTTT

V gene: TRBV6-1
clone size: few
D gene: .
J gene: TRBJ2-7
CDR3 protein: CASSEARGGGQYF
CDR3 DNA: TGTGCCAGCAGTGAAGCGCGGGGAGGAGGGCAGTACTTC

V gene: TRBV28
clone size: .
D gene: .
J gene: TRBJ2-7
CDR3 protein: CASRGRGASYEQYF
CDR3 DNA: TGTGCCAGCAGAGGCAGGGGGGCCTCCTACGAGCAGTACTTC